This TCR beta chain stems from a study of T cell changes during pregnancy in multiple sclerosis. Clones were read by immunoSEQ multiplex PCR, and TCRdb kept only the in-frame ones, dropping some. The sample has 65,000 to 90,000 clones, around 90% seen once. Germline CDR1 LGHNA, CDR2 YNFKEQ. Unmatched junction bases numbered 4, after V lost 2 bases and J lost 4 bases. The CDR3 consists of 16 residues. This sequence was found in a female donor with multiple sclerosis, enrolled in a pregnancy study. Source: CD4+ T cells from peripheral blood mononuclear cells, taken after pregnancy. The rearrangement links TRBV4-2 to TRBJ2-1; 11 bases are shared with TRBD2. CDR3 sequence reads: CASSQTSGGQYNEQFF. The CDR3 DNA reads TGTGCCAGCAGCCAAACTAGCGGGGGCCAGTACAATGAGCAGTTCTTC.